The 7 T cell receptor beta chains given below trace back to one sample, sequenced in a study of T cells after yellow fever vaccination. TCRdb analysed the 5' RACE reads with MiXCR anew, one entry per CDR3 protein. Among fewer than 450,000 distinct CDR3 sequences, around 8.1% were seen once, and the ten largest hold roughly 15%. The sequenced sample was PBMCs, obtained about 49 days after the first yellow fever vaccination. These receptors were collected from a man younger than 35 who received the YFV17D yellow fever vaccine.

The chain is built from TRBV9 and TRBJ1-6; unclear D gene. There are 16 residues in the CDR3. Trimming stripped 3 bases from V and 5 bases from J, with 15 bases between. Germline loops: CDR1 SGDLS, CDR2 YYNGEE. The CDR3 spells CASSDSLTRDNSPLHF. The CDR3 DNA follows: TGTGCCAGCAGCGATAGCCTGACACGCGATAATTCACCCCTCCACTTT.

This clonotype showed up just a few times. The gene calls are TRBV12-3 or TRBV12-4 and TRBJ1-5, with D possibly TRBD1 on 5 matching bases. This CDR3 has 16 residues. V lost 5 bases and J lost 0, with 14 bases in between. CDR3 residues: CASSPRDGLSNQPQHF. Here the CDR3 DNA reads TGTGCCAGCAGTCCCCGGGACGGACTTAGCAATCAGCCCCAGCATTTT.

The CDR3 loop reads CATSLTDGYTEAFF. CDR3 DNA sequence: TGTGCCACCAGCCTGACGGACGGCTACACTGAAGCTTTCTTT. This chain connects TRBV15 to TRBJ1-1; D is unresolved. V was shortened by 5 bases and J by 3 bases, with 13 bases between the two germline ends. There are 14 residues in the CDR3. From germline, CDR1 is LNHNV and CDR2 YYDKDF (reference sequence).

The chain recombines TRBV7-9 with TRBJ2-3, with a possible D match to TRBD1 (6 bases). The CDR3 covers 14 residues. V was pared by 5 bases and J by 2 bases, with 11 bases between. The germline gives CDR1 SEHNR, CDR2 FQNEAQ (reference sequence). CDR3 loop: CASSPGQYTDTQYF. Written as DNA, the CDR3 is TGTGCCAGCAGCCCAGGACAGTACACAGATACGCAGTATTTT.

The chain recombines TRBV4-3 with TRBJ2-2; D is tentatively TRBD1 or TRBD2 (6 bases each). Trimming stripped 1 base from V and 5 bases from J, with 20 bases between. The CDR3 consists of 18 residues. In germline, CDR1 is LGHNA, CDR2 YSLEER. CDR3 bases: TGCGCCAGCAGCCAAGTATTAGGGGGGCCGAGGTATACCGGGGAGCTGTTTTTT. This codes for CASSQVLGGPRYTGELFF.

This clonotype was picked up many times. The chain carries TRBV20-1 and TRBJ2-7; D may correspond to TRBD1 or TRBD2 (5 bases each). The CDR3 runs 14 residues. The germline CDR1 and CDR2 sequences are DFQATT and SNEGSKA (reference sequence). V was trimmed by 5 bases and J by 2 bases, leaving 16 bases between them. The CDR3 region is CSAPTGTSTYEQYF. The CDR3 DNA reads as TGCAGTGCTCCCACCGGGACCTCAACCTACGAGCAGTACTTC.

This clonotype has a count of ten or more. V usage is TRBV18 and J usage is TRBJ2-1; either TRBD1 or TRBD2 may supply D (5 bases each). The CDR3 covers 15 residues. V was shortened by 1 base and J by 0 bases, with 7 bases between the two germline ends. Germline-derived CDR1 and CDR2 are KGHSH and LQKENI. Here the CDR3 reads CASSPQGSSYNEQFF. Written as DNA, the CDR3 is TGTGCCAGCTCACCACAGGGGAGCTCCTACAATGAGCAGTTCTTC.